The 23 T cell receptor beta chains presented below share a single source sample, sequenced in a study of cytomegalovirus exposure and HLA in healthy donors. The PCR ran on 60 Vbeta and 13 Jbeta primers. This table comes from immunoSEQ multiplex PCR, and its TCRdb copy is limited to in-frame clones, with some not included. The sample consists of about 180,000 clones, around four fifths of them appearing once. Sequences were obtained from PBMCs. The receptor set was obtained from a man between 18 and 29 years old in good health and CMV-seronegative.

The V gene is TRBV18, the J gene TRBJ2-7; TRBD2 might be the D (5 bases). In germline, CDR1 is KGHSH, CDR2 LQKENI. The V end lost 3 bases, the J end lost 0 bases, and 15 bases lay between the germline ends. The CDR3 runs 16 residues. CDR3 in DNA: TGTGCCAGCTCACCGACTATCCAGGCGAGCTCCTACGAGCAGTACTTC. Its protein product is CASSPTIQASSYEQYF.

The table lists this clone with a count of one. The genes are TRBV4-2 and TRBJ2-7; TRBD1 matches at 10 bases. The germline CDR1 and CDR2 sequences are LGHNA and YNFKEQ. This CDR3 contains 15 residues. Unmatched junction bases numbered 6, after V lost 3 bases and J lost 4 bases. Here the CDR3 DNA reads TGTGCCAGCAGCCAGCCGGACAGGGGGTTATACGAGCAGTACTTC. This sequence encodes CASSQPDRGLYEQYF.

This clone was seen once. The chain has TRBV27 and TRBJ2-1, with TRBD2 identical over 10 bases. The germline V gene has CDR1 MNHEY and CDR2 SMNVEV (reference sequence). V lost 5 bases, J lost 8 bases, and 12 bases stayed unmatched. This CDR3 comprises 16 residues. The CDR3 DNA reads TGTGCCAGCAGTCCAGCGGGAGGGTCGTCAGTATATGAGCAGTTCTTC. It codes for CASSPAGGSSVYEQFF.

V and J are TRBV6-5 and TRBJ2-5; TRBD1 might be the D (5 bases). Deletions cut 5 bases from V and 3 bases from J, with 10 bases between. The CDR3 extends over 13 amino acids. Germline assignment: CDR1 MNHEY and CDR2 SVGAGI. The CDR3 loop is CASSGHRKETQYF. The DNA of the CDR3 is TGTGCCAGCAGTGGACACAGGAAAGAGACCCAGTACTTC.

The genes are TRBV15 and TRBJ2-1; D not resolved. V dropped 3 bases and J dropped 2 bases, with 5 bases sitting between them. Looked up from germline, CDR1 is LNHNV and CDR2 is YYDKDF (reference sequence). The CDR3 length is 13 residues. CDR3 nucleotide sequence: TGTGCCACCAGCAGGGCACCCTACAATGAGCAGTTCTTC. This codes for CATSRAPYNEQFF.

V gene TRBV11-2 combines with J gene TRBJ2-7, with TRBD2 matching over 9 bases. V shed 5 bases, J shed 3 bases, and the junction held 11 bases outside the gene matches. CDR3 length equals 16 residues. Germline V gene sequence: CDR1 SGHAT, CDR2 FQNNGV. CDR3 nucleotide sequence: TGTGCCAGCAGCCCGGGGGGCGGGAGGGCCGGCTACGAGCAGTACTTC. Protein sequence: CASSPGGGRAGYEQYF.

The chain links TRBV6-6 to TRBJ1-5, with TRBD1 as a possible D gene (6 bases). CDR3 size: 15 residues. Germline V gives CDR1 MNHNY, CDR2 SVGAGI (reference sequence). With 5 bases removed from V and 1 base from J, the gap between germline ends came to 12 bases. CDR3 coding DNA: TGTGCCAGCAGTCTCCAGGGGTTGAGCAATCAGCCCCAGCATTTT. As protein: CASSLQGLSNQPQHF.

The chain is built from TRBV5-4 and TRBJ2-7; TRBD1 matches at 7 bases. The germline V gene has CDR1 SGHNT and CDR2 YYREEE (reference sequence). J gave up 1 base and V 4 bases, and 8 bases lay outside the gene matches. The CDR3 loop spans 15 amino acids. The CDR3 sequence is CASSLGGIGSYEQYF. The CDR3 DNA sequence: TGTGCCAGCAGCCTAGGGGGCATTGGATCCTACGAGCAGTACTTC.

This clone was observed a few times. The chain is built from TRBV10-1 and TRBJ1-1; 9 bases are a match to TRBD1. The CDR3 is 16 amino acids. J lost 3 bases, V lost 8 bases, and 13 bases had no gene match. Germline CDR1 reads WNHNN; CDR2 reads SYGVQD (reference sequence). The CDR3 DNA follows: TGCGCCAGCCCTGACAGGGGGATGGGTTGGGACACTGAAGCTTTCTTT. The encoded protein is CASPDRGMGWDTEAFF.

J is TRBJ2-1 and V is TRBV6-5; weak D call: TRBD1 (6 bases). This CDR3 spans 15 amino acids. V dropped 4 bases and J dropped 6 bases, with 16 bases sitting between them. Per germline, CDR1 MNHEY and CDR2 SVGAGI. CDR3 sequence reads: CASSSQGTKRNEQFF. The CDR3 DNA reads TGTGCCAGCAGTTCGCAGGGGACCAAACGCAATGAGCAGTTCTTC.

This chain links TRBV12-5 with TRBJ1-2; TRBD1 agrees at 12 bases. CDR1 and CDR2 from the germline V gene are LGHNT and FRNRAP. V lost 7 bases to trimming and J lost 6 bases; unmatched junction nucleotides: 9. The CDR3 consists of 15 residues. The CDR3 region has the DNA TGTGCTAGTGCCCACAGGGACAGGGGGCGTGATGGCTACACCTTC. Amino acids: CASAHRDRGRDGYTF.

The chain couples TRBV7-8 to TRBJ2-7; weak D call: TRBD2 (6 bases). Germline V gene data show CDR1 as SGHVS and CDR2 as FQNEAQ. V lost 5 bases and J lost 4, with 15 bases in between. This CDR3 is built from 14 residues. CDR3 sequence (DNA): TGTGCCAGCAGCCCCCGGGATAGCGGTTACGAGCAGTACTTC. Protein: CASSPRDSGYEQYF.

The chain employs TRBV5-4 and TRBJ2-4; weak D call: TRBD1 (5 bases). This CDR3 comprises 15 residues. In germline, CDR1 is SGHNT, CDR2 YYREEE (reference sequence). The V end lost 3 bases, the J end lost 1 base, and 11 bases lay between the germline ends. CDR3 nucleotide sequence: TGTGCCAGCAGCTCCGAAGGGGTTGCCAAAAACATTCAGTACTTC. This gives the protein CASSSEGVAKNIQYF.

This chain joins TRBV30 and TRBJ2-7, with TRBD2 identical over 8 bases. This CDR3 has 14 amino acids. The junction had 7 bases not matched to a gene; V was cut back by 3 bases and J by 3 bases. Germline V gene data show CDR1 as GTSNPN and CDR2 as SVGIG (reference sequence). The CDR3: CAWSAGGKSYEQYF. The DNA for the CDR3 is TGTGCCTGGAGCGCGGGGGGTAAAAGCTACGAGCAGTACTTC.

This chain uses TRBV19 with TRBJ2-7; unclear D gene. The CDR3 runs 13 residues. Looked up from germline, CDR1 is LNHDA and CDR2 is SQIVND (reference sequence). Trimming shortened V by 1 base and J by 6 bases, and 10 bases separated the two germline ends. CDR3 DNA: TGTGCCAGTAGTATAGTCCCCCACAGCGAGCAGTACTTC. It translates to CASSIVPHSEQYF. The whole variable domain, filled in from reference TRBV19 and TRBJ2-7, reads DGGITQSPKYLFRKEGQNVTLSCEQNLNHDAMYWYRQDPGQGLRLIYYSQIVNDFQKGDIAEGYSVSREKKESFPLTVTSAQKNPTAFYLCASSIVPHSEQYFGPGTRLTVT.

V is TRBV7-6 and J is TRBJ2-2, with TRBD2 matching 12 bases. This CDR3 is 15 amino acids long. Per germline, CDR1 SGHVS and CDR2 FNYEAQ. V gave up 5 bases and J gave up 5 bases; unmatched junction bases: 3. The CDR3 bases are TGTGCCAGCAGCCGCGGACTAGCGGGGACCGGGGAGCTGTTTTTT. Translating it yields CASSRGLAGTGELFF.

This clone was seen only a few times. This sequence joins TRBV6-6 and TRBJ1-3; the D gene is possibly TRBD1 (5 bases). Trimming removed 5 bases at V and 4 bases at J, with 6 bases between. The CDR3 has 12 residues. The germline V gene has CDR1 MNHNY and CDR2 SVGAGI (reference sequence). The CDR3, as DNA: TGTGCCAGCAGTCGACAGGGAAACACCATATATTTT. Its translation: CASSRQGNTIYF.

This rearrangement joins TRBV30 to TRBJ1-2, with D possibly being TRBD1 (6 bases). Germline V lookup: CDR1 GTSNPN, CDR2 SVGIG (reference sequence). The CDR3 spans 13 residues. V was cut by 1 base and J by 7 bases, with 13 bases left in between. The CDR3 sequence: CAWSDGQSSGYTF. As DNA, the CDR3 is TGTGCCTGGAGTGACGGACAGTCCTCTGGCTACACCTTC.

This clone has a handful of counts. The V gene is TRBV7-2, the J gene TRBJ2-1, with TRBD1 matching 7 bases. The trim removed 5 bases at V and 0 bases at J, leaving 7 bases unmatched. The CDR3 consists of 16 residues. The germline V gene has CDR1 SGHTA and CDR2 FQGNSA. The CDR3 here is CASSLIGTASYNEQFF. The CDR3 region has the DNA TGTGCCAGCAGCCTAATCGGGACAGCCTCCTACAATGAGCAGTTCTTC.

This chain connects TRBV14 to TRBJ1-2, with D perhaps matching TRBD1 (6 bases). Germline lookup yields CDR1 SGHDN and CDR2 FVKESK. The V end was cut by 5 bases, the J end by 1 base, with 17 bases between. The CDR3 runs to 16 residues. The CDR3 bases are TGTGCCAGCAGCGTCGGACAGCGAGACATTAACTATGGCTACACCTTC. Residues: CASSVGQRDINYGYTF.

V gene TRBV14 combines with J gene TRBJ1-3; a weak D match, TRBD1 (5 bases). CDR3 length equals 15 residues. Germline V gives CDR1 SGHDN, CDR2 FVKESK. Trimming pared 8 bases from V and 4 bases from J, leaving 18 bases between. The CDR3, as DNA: TGTGCCAGCCTTGAGGAGGGACCGGTCGGAAACACCATATATTTT. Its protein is CASLEEGPVGNTIYF.

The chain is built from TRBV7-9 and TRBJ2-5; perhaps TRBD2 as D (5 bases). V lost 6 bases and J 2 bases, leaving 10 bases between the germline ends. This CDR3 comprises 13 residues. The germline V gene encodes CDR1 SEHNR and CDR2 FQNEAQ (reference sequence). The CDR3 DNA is TGTGCCAGCAGTTACCGGACTCAAGAGACCCAGTACTTC. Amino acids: CASSYRTQETQYF.

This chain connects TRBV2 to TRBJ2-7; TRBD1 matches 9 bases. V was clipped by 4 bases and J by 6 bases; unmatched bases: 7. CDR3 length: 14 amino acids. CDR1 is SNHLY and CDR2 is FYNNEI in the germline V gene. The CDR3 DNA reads TGTGCCAGCAGTGTTTTGGGACAGGGATTCGAGCAGTACTTC. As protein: CASSVLGQGFEQYF.